This passage covers 29 T cell receptor beta chains from one sample sequenced in a study of vaccination and CD4 T cells after COVID-19. Which antigens these TCRs recognize remains unknown. The Oncomine TCR Beta short-read assay was what sequenced the DNA obtained from cultured CD4+ T cells. TCRdb independently ran MiXCR on the PCR reads; one entry per CDR3 protein. The repertoire consists of around 10,000 distinct CDR3 sequences, with around a third occurring once and the leading ten covering less than 20%. Treatment defined: roughly 10-day PBMC culture with coronavirus spike peptide pools or control peptides (ViraFEST assay). The sequenced sample was CD4+ T cells from blood, cultured in vitro, obtained after SARS-CoV-2 vaccination. The receptor set was obtained from a human donor who had recovered from COVID-19.

The chain joins TRBV28 to TRBJ2-4; TRBD2 might be the D (6 bases). The CDR3 is made up of 15 amino acids. Germline V gene data show CDR1 as MDHEN and CDR2 as SYDVKM. V was clipped by 5 bases and J by 1 base, with 12 bases between them. CDR3 nucleotides: TGTGCCAGCAGTCCTCGTGGGGGGGCCAAAAACATTCAGTACTTC. Amino acids: CASSPRGGAKNIQYF.

The chain joins TRBV20-1 to TRBJ2-7, with TRBD2 identical over 7 bases. CDR3 length: 14 residues. V shed 6 bases, J shed 3 bases, and the junction held 11 bases outside the gene matches. Per the germline V gene, CDR1 is DFQATT and CDR2 is SNEGSKA (reference sequence). As DNA, the CDR3 is TGCAGTGCATATTCCGGGACGGGAGGCTACGAGCAGTACTTC. It translates to CSAYSGTGGYEQYF.

This clonotype turned up a few times. V and J are TRBV20-1 and TRBJ2-7, with D perhaps matching TRBD1 (6 bases). Trimming took off 3 bases at V and 2 bases at J, with 11 bases between the two ends. CDR1 is DFQATT, CDR2 SNEGSKA, per germline (reference sequence). There are 13 residues in the CDR3. CDR3 in DNA: TGCAGTGCTAGGGACAGATTGACCTACGAGCAGTACTTC. This translates into CSARDRLTYEQYF.

The chain employs TRBV12-3 or TRBV12-4 and TRBJ1-2; the D gene is possibly TRBD1 (6 bases). With 5 bases removed from V and 7 bases from J, the gap between germline ends came to 14 bases. The CDR3 totals 13 residues. This chain's CDR3 is CASSPRTASGYTF. CDR3 DNA sequence: TGTGCCAGCAGTCCGAGGACAGCCTCTGGCTACACCTTC.

This clonotype was recorded only once. The chain combines TRBV28 with TRBJ2-5; D is possibly TRBD1 (6 bases). Germline V gene data show CDR1 as MDHEN and CDR2 as SYDVKM. The CDR3 is made up of 15 amino acids. The germline V and J ends were trimmed by 4 bases and 0 bases, with 12 bases remaining between them. This chain's CDR3 is CASSSPQGYQETQYF. In DNA, the CDR3 is TGTGCCAGCAGTTCACCCCAGGGGTACCAAGAGACCCAGTACTTC.

This chain joins TRBV6-1 and TRBJ2-7, with a weak D call TRBD2 (6 bases). Germline lookup yields CDR1 MNHNS and CDR2 SASEGT. The germline V and J ends were trimmed by 4 bases and 0 bases, with 10 bases remaining between them. CDR3 length equals 14 residues. CDR3 sequence (DNA): TGTGCCAGCAGTGGGCGGGGACGCTCCTACGAGCAGTACTTC. As protein: CASSGRGRSYEQYF.

In this sample, this clonotype turned up a few times. The V gene is TRBV20-1, the J gene TRBJ2-1; tentatively, D is TRBD2 (5 bases). V was cut by 8 bases and J by 0 bases, with 26 bases left in between. The germline CDR1 and CDR2 sequences are DFQATT and SNEGSKA (reference sequence). There are 18 residues in the CDR3. The CDR3 DNA is TGCAGTCCCCGTGGCAGGACTGTGGCGGTGAGCTCCTACAATGAGCAGTTCTTC. Translating it yields CSPRGRTVAVSSYNEQFF.

V usage is TRBV20-1 and J usage is TRBJ2-7, with TRBD2 identical over 9 bases. V gave up 3 bases and J gave up 0 bases; unmatched junction bases: 6. Germline V gene data show CDR1 as DFQATT and CDR2 as SNEGSKA (reference sequence). The CDR3 is 15 amino acids. CDR3 in amino acids: CSARPLAGSSYEQYF. In DNA, the CDR3 is TGCAGTGCTAGGCCTCTAGCGGGATCCTCCTACGAGCAGTACTTC.

This clonotype was counted only a few times. The chain carries TRBV7-2 and TRBJ2-7, with TRBD2 matching over 14 bases. The ends lost 6 bases at V and 5 bases at J; junction bases unmatched: 9. CDR1 SGHTA and CDR2 FQGNSA come from the germline V gene. This CDR3 is 16 amino acids long. The CDR3 DNA reads TGTGCCAGCAGACAACCGGGGGGACTAGCGGGAGACGAGCAGTACTTC. Encoded protein: CASRQPGGLAGDEQYF.

The chain recombines TRBV15 with TRBJ2-7; 10 bases agree with TRBD1. The germline V gene has CDR1 LNHNV and CDR2 YYDKDF (reference sequence). The CDR3 has 14 amino acids. The junction had 5 bases not matched to a gene; V was cut back by 3 bases and J by 6 bases. The CDR3 here is CATSSDRGRVEQYF. In DNA form, the CDR3 reads TGTGCCACCAGCAGTGACAGGGGGCGGGTCGAGCAGTACTTC.

The chain combines TRBV10-1 with TRBJ1-1; TRBD1 matches at 8 bases. Trimming removed 5 bases from V and 5 bases from J; junction bases left unmatched: 1. This CDR3 spans 12 amino acids. Germline values: CDR1 WNHNN, CDR2 SYGVQD (reference sequence). CDR3 coding DNA: TGCGCCAGCAGTCAGGGGGCTACTGAAGCTTTCTTT. The encoded protein is CASSQGATEAFF.

V gene TRBV7-2 combines with J gene TRBJ2-1, with 7 bases aligning to TRBD2. The germline V gene encodes CDR1 SGHTA and CDR2 FQGNSA. The CDR3 is 16 residues long. Trimming cost V 5 bases and J 8 bases; bases outside gene matches: 15. The CDR3 bases are TGTGCCAGCAGCCGCCAGGCGGGGGTTTTAACGTATGAGCAGTTCTTC. This translates into CASSRQAGVLTYEQFF.

This chain connects TRBV25-1 to TRBJ1-2; 11 bases are a match to TRBD1. V was pared by 5 bases and J by 4 bases, with 6 bases of the junction left unmatched. Germline assignment: CDR1 MGHDK and CDR2 SYGVNS. The CDR3 runs to 15 residues. The CDR3 loop reads CASSQAGTGGYGYTF. As DNA, the CDR3 is TGTGCCAGCAGTCAAGCCGGGACAGGGGGCTATGGCTACACCTTC.

This clonotype was detected once. The chain links TRBV6-1 to TRBJ2-7, with 13 positions matching TRBD2. Germline V CDR1 and CDR2: MNHNS, SASEGT. The CDR3 is made up of 16 amino acids. Trimming at V came to 6 bases and at J to 5 bases, leaving 10 bases not matched to a gene. In DNA form, the CDR3 reads TGTGCCAGCAGATTTACTAGCGGGAGGGAGAGCCACGAGCAGTACTTC. This sequence encodes CASRFTSGRESHEQYF.

The CDR3 DNA follows: TGTGCCAGCAGTTACTCGGGGAGCCCCACTAACTATGGCTACACCTTC. As protein: CASSYSGSPTNYGYTF. J is TRBJ1-2 and V is TRBV6-5; D call uncertain. The CDR3 loop spans 16 amino acids. Trimming cost V 0 bases and J 0 bases, with 11 bases left between them. The germline V gene encodes CDR1 MNHEY and CDR2 SVGAGI.

The table lists this clonotype with a few counts. The V and J genes are TRBV6-5 and TRBJ1-6; 9 bases agree with TRBD1. The CDR3 totals 16 residues. The V gene's germline CDR1 is MNHEY and CDR2 SVGAGI. V trimming: 2 bases; J trimming: 9 bases; junction bases outside the gene matches: 8. The CDR3 loop is CASSYTGQGSVSPLHF. In nucleotides, the CDR3 is TGTGCCAGCAGTTACACCGGACAGGGGAGCGTTTCACCCCTCCACTTT.

This rearrangement joins TRBV19 to TRBJ2-2; tentative D call: TRBD2 (6 bases). V lost 7 bases to trimming and J lost 5 bases, with 14 bases between them. Germline V lookup: CDR1 LNHDA, CDR2 SQIVND (reference sequence). The CDR3 spans 14 residues. As DNA, the CDR3 is TGTGCCAGTAAGGAGGGAGTACAGACCGGGGAGCTGTTTTTT. This gives the protein CASKEGVQTGELFF.

V usage is TRBV7-3 and J usage is TRBJ2-3; D perhaps matches TRBD1 (6 bases). The germline V and J ends were trimmed by 4 bases and 6 bases, with 14 bases remaining between them. The CDR3 has 14 residues. Germline V gives CDR1 SGHTA, CDR2 FQGTGA. This CDR3 reads CASSSHTQGDTQYF. In nucleotides, the CDR3 is TGTGCCAGCAGCTCCCATACCCAGGGGGATACGCAGTATTTT.

The chain carries TRBV7-6 and TRBJ1-1; D unresolved. V was shortened by 4 bases and J by 5 bases, with 20 bases between the two germline ends. CDR1 and CDR2 from the germline V gene are SGHVS and FNYEAQ. This CDR3 has 16 residues. The CDR3 is CASSSPPVKGGTEAFF. CDR3 DNA: TGTGCCAGCAGCTCCCCTCCGGTGAAGGGTGGTACTGAAGCTTTCTTT.

The V gene is TRBV4-3, the J gene TRBJ1-1, with D perhaps matching TRBD1 (5 bases). Trimming removed 1 base from V and 4 bases from J, with 22 bases in between. Germline V gene sequence: CDR1 LGHNA, CDR2 YSLEER. This CDR3 region has 18 residues. The CDR3 loop reads CASSQAVKGRAGGTEAFF. CDR3 nucleotide sequence: TGCGCCAGCAGCCAAGCGGTCAAAGGCAGGGCCGGGGGCACTGAAGCTTTCTTT.

The chain recombines TRBV28 with TRBJ2-3; D not certain. CDR1 MDHEN and CDR2 SYDVKM come from the germline V gene. The CDR3 totals 12 residues. Between the trimmed V and J ends, which lost 4 bases and 14 bases, there was a span of 16 bases. The CDR3 DNA follows: TGTGCCAGCAGTTCACTGTCTAAACCGGGGTATTTT. Residues: CASSSLSKPGYF.

This clonotype was observed a few times. CDR3 residues: CASKGGYSNQPQHF. In DNA, the CDR3 is TGTGCCAGCAAGGGGGGATATAGCAATCAGCCCCAGCATTTT. V usage is TRBV6-1 and J usage is TRBJ1-5, with a tentative D call TRBD1 (6 bases). Trimming left V 7 bases short and J 0 bases short, with 10 bases between. CDR3 length: 14 residues. CDR1 MNHNS and CDR2 SASEGT come from the germline V gene.

This clonotype was observed a handful of times. This rearrangement joins TRBV15 to TRBJ2-3; TRBD2 aligns across 7 bases. The CDR3 is made up of 12 amino acids. Unmatched junction bases numbered 2, after V lost 0 bases and J lost 11 bases. Per germline, CDR1 LNHNV and CDR2 YYDKDF (reference sequence). This CDR3 reads CATSRDTGGQYF. The CDR3 DNA reads as TGTGCCACCAGCAGAGACACGGGGGGGCAGTATTTT.

In its sample, this clonotype was seen a few times. This chain uses TRBV6-1 with TRBJ2-1; maybe TRBD2 (5 bases). This CDR3 has 15 residues. The germline V gene encodes CDR1 MNHNS and CDR2 SASEGT. V was pared by 6 bases and J by 0 bases, with 12 bases between. The CDR3 loop reads CASRDWSSSYNEQFF. The CDR3 coding sequence is TGTGCCAGCAGGGACTGGTCGAGCTCCTACAATGAGCAGTTCTTC.

The V call is TRBV28, the J call TRBJ2-5; D may be TRBD1 (6 bases). The CDR3 has 17 residues. Trimming took off 7 bases at V and 1 base at J, with 22 bases between the two ends. Germline V CDR1 and CDR2: MDHEN, SYDVKM. The CDR3 spells CASNSFKGDRPQETQYF. The CDR3 DNA reads as TGTGCCAGCAACTCTTTTAAGGGGGATCGTCCCCAAGAGACCCAGTACTTC.

This sequence joins TRBV28 and TRBJ2-2; TRBD1 matches 11 bases. Trimming at V came to 3 bases and at J to 5 bases, leaving 2 bases not matched to a gene. Germline values: CDR1 MDHEN, CDR2 SYDVKM. This CDR3 is 15 amino acids long. The CDR3 DNA follows: TGTGCCAGCAGTTTGGGGACAGGGGGAACCGGGGAGCTGTTTTTT. It encodes CASSLGTGGTGELFF.

This chain links TRBV6-5 with TRBJ2-7, with 8 bases lining up with TRBD1. The CDR3 contains 14 residues. The V segment lost 4 bases and the J segment 3 bases; nucleotides outside the gene matches: 5. Germline V lookup: CDR1 MNHEY, CDR2 SVGAGI. As DNA, the CDR3 is TGTGCCAGCAGTTCACGGACAGGGAGCTACGAGCAGTACTTC. Residues: CASSSRTGSYEQYF.

The chain uses TRBV6-1 and TRBJ2-7; D might be TRBD1 or TRBD2, each matching 6 bases. Germline assignment: CDR1 MNHNS and CDR2 SASEGT. This CDR3 has 13 residues. The V end lost 8 bases, the J end lost 0 bases, and 11 bases lay between the germline ends. The CDR3 spells CASRGQNSYEQYF. The CDR3, as DNA: TGTGCCAGCCGGGGGCAGAACTCCTACGAGCAGTACTTC.

This clonotype was seen more than once but under ten times. The V call is TRBV27, the J call TRBJ2-7; 11 bases agree with TRBD1. The CDR3 has 14 amino acids. CDR1 MNHEY and CDR2 SMNVEV come from the germline V gene (reference sequence). V dropped 5 bases and J dropped 3; count of bases not matched to a gene: 3. The CDR3 DNA follows: TGTGCCAGCAGTGGACAGGGGGCGAACTACGAGCAGTACTTC. Translating it yields CASSGQGANYEQYF.